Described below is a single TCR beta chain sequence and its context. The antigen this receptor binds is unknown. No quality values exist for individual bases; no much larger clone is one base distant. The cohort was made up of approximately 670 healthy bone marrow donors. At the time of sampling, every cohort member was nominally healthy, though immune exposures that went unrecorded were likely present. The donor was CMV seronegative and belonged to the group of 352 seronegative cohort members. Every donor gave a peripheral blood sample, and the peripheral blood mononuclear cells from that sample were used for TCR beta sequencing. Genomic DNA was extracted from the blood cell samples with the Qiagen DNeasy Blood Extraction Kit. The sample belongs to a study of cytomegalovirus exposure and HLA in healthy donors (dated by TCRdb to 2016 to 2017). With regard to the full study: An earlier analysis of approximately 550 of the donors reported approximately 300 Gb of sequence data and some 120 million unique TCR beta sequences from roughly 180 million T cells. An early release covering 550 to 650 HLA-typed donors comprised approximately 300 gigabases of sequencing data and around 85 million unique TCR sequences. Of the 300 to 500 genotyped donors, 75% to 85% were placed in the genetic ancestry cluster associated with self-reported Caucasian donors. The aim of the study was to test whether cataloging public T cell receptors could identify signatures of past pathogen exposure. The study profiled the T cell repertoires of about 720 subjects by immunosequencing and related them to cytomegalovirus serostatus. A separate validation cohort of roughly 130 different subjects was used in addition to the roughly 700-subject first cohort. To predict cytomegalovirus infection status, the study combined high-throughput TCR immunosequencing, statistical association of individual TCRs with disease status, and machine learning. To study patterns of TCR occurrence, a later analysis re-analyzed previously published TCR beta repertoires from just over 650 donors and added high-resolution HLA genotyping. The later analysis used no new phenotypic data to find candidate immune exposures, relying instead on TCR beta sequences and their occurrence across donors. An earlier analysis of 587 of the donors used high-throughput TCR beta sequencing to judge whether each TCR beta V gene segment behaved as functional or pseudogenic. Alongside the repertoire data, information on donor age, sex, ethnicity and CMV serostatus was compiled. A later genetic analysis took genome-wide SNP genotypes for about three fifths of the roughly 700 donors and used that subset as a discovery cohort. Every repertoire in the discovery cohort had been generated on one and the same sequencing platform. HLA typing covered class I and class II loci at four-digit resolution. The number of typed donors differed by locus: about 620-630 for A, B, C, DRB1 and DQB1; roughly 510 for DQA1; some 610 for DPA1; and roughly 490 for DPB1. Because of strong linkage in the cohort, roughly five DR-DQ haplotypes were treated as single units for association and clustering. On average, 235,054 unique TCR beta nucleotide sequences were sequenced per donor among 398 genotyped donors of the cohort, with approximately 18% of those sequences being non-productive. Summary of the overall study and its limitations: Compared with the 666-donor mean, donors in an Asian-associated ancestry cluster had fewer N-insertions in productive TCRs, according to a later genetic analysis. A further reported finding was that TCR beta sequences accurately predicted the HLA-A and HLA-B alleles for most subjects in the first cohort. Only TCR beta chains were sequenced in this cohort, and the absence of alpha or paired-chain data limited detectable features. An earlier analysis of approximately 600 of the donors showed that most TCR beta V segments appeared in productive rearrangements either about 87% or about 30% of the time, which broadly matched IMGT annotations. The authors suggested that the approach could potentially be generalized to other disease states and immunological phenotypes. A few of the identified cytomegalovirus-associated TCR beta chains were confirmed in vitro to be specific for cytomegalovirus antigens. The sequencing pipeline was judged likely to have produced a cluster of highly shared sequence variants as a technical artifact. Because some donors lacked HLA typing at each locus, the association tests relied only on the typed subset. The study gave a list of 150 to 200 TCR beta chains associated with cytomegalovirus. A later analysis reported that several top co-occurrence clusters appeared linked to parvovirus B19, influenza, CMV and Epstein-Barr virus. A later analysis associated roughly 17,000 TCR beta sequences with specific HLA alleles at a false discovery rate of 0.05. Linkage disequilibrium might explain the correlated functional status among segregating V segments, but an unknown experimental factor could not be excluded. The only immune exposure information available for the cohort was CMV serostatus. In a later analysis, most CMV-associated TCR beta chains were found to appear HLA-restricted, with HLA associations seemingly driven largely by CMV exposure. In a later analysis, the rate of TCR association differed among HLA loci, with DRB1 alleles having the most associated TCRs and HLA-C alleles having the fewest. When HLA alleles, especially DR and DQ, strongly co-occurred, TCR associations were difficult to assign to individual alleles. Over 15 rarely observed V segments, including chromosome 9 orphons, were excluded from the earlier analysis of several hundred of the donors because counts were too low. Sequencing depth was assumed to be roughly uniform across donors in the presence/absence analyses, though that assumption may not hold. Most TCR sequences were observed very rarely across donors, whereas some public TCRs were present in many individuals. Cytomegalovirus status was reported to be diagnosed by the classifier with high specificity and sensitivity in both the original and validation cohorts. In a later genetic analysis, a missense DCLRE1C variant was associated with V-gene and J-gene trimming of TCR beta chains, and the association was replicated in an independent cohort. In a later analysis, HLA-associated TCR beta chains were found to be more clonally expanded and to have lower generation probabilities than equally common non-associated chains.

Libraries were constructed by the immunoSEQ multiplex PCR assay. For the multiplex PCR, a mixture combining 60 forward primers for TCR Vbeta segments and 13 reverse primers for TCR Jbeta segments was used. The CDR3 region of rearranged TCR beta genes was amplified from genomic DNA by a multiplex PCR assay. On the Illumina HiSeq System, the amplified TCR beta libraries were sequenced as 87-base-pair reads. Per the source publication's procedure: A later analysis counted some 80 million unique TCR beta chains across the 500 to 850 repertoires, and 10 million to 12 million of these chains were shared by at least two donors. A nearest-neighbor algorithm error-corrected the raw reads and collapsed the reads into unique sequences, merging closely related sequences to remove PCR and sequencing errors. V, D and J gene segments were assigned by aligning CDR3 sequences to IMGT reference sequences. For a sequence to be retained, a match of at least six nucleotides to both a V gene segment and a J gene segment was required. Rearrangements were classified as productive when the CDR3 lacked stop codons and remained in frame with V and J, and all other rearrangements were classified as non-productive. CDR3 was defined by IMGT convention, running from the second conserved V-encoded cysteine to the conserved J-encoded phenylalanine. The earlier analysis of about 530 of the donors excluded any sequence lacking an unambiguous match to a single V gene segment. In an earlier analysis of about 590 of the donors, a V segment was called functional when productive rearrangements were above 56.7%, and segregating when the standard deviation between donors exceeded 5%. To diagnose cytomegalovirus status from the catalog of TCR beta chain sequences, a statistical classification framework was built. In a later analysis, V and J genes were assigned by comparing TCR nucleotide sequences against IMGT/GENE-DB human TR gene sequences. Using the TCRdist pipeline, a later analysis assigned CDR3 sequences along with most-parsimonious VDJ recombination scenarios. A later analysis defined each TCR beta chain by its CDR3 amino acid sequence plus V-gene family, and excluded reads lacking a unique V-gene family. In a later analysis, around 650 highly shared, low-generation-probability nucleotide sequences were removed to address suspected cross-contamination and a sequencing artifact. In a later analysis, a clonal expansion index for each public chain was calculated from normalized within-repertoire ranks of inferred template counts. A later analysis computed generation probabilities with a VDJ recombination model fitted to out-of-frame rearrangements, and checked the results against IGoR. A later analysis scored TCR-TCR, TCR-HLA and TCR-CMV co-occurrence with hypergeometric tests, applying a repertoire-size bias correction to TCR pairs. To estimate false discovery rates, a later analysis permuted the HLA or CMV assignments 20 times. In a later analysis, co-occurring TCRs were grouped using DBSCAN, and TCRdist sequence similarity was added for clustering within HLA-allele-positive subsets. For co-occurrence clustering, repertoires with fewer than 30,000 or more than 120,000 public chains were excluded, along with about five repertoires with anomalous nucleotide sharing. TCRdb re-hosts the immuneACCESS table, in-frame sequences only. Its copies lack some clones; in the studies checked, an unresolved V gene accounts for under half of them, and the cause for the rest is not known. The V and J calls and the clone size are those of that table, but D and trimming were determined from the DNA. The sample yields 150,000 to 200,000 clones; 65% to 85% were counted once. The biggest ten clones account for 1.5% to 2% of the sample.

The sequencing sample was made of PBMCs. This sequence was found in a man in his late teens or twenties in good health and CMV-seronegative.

The bases are TGTGCCAGCAGCCCGAGGGTCGGATCCTACGAGCAGTACTTC. The translation is CASSPRVGSYEQYF. The V gene is TRBV5-6 and the J gene is TRBJ2-7; the best D guess is TRBD2, with 5 bases matching. The CDR3 starts with the cysteine, ends with the phenylalanine, and has 14 residues. The CDR3 DNA has 42 bases and is translated from base 1. V was cut back by 4 bases and J by 1 base, leaving a gap of 12 bases between them. CDR1 SGHDT and CDR2 YYEEEE are derived from the germline V gene.